The 24 T cell receptor beta chains below were found in one sample sequenced in a study of T cells in Graves' hyperthyroidism and ophthalmopathy. What was amplified from RNA transcripts were TCR beta CDR3 regions. The HTBI primer set drove a first-round RT-PCR of the TCR CDR3. MiXCR, run by TCRdb on the multiplex PCR reads, gives a single entry per CDR3 protein. The sample includes over 700,000 distinct CDR3 sequences, 15% to 20% of them seen just once. The sample was blood. The receptors were gathered from a woman aged 50 to 65 with Graves' hyperthyroidism that later progressed to Graves' ophthalmopathy.

Only a few counts were recorded for this clonotype. V gene TRBV24-1 combines with J gene TRBJ2-5, with 12 positions matching TRBD2. Germline trimming cut 3 bases from V and 5 bases from J; bases unmatched to any gene: 9. The CDR3 contains 17 residues. CDR1 is KGHDR and CDR2 is SFDVKD in the germline V gene. The CDR3 coding sequence is TGTGCCACCAGTGATGTCGCTAGCGGGGGGGCCAGTGAGACCCAGTACTTC. The encoded protein is CATSDVASGGASETQYF.

This clonotype was counted only a few times. This sequence joins TRBV7-9 and TRBJ2-1, with D perhaps matching TRBD2 (5 bases). The CDR3 consists of 16 residues. Trimming took 1 base from V and 0 from J, leaving 10 bases between them. Per the germline V gene, CDR1 is SEHNR and CDR2 is FQNEAQ (reference sequence). CDR3 DNA sequence: TGTGCCAGCAGCTTAGTGGTGGGGAGCTCCTACAATGAGCAGTTCTTC. The encoded protein is CASSLVVGSSYNEQFF. Filled out from reference TRBV7-9 and TRBJ2-1, the complete variable domain reads DTGVSQNPRHKITKRGQNVTFRCDPISEHNRLYWYRQTLGQGPEFLTYFQNEAQLEKSRLLSDRFSAERPKGSFSTLEIQRTEQGDSAMYLCASSLVVGSSYNEQFFGPGTRLTVL.

This clonotype appeared a few times. The CDR3 spells CASRMTGGGYEQYF. In nucleotides, the CDR3 is TGTGCCAGCAGGATGACAGGGGGCGGGTACGAGCAGTACTTC. This chain uses TRBV2 with TRBJ2-7; the match to TRBD1 covers 10 bases. Germline V gives CDR1 SNHLY, CDR2 FYNNEI. Trimming at V came to 6 bases and at J to 4 bases, leaving 6 bases not matched to a gene. The CDR3 loop spans 14 amino acids.

Many counts were recorded for this clonotype. The rearrangement links TRBV30 to TRBJ1-2, with a tentative D call TRBD1 (5 bases). CDR1 is GTSNPN and CDR2 is SVGIG in the germline V gene (reference sequence). This CDR3 spans 14 amino acids. V lost 3 bases, J lost 5 bases, and 16 bases lay in between. In DNA form, the CDR3 reads TGTGCCTGGAGCGTTAGAGGGGCTTGGTATGGCTACACCTTC. Its translation: CAWSVRGAWYGYTF.

The chain uses TRBV10-2 and TRBJ2-5; 10 nucleotides line up with TRBD2. CDR3 length equals 14 residues. Per germline, CDR1 WSHSY and CDR2 SAAADI. After removal of 6 bases from V and 5 bases from J, the junction contained 6 bases not matched to a gene. In DNA form, the CDR3 reads TGCGCCAGCAGATTAGCGGGGGGTTCGGAGACCCAGTACTTC. Translation: CASRLAGGSETQYF.

This clonotype has at least ten counts. The CDR3 loop is CAWNSDPNTEAFF. CDR3 nucleotide sequence: TGTGCCTGGAACTCCGACCCGAACACTGAAGCTTTCTTT. The gene calls are TRBV30 and TRBJ1-1; D not certain. The CDR3 spans 13 residues. With 4 bases removed from V and 1 base from J, the gap between germline ends came to 10 bases. CDR1 is GTSNPN and CDR2 is SVGIG in the germline V gene (reference sequence).

This chain's CDR3 is CASRPRQTQYF. CDR3 nucleotides: TGTGCCAGCAGGCCCCGGCAGACCCAGTACTTC. This rearrangement joins TRBV3-1 to TRBJ2-5; D ambiguous. Per germline, CDR1 LGHDT and CDR2 YNNKEL (reference sequence). Trimming stripped 6 bases from V and 6 bases from J, with 8 bases between. CDR3 length: 11 residues.

This clonotype was seen just once. The genes are TRBV5-4 and TRBJ1-2; weak D call: TRBD1 (5 bases). Between the trimmed V and J ends, which lost 3 bases and 7 bases, there was a span of 13 bases. CDR3 size: 13 residues. CDR1 is SGHNT and CDR2 is YYREEE in the germline V gene (reference sequence). CDR3 in DNA: TGTGCCAGCAGCTCTACCGGGACTCGTGGCTACACCTTC. The encoded protein is CASSSTGTRGYTF.

Many counts were recorded for this clonotype. The CDR3 sequence is CATSRWRPGTGVSYEQYF. CDR3 DNA: TGTGCCACCAGCCGATGGAGACCCGGGACCGGGGTAAGCTACGAGCAGTACTTC. V and J are TRBV15 and TRBJ2-7, with D perhaps given as TRBD1 or TRBD2 (5 bases each). The CDR3 is made up of 18 amino acids. Germline values: CDR1 LNHNV, CDR2 YYDKDF (reference sequence). V was pared by 5 bases and J by 3 bases, with 26 bases between.

Ten or more counts support this clonotype. V usage is TRBV18 and J usage is TRBJ2-7; D is perhaps TRBD2 (5 bases). The ends were cut back, 2 bases at V and 5 bases at J, with 10 bases in the middle. The length of the CDR3 is 13 residues. Germline V CDR1 and CDR2: KGHSH, LQKENI. For the CDR3, the DNA is TGTGCCAGCTCACCAAACGCGAGGGACGAGCAGTACTTC. Protein product: CASSPNARDEQYF. Based on the CDR3 plus reference TRBV18 and TRBJ2-7, the full variable domain is NAGVMQNPRHLVRRRGQEARLRCSPMKGHSHVYWYRQLPEEGLKFMVYLQKENIIDESGMPKERFSAEFPKEGPSILRIQQVVRGDSAAYFCASSPNARDEQYFGPGTRLTVT.

The chain carries TRBV7-2 and TRBJ2-2; D may be TRBD1 (6 bases). There are 14 residues in the CDR3. Between the trimmed V and J ends, which lost 4 bases and 8 bases, there was a span of 14 bases. Germline values: CDR1 SGHTA, CDR2 FQGNSA. CDR3 amino acids: CASSSGAPFGELFF. The CDR3 DNA is TGTGCCAGCAGCTCAGGGGCCCCCTTTGGGGAGCTGTTTTTT.

The V call is TRBV6-2 or TRBV6-3, the J call TRBJ2-1; D might be TRBD2 (5 bases). The germline V gene encodes CDR1 MNHEY and CDR2 SVGEGT. This CDR3 is 13 amino acids long. V was cut by 0 bases and J by 6 bases, with 6 bases left in between. The CDR3 DNA follows: TGTGCCAGCAGTTACTCGGACTGCAATGAGCAGTTCTTC. Residues: CASSYSDCNEQFF.

This clonotype was found many times. The chain is built from TRBV3-1 and TRBJ1-2; D remains unclear. CDR3 length: 14 amino acids. CDR1 and CDR2 from the germline V gene are LGHDT and YNNKEL (reference sequence). The V and J ends lost 2 bases and 8 bases respectively, with 15 bases between them. The CDR3 protein is CASSQRRSPGGYTF. The CDR3 DNA follows: TGTGCCAGCAGCCAAAGGAGGTCACCCGGGGGCTACACCTTC.

V usage is TRBV6-2 or TRBV6-3 and J usage is TRBJ1-1; D is possibly TRBD1 (6 bases). Germline-derived CDR1 and CDR2 are MNHEY and SVGEGT. V shed 5 bases and J shed 4 bases, with 14 bases lying between them. The CDR3 totals 14 residues. CDR3 in DNA: TGTGCCAGCAGTCAACAGGGACGGGGCACTGAAGCTTTCTTT. Amino acids: CASSQQGRGTEAFF.

This clonotype was seen a handful of times. Mismatch with germline at one junction end may stem from a read error. The chain has TRBV6-1 and TRBJ2-7; D perhaps matches TRBD1 (5 bases). CDR1 is MNHNS and CDR2 is SASEGT in the germline V gene. This CDR3 has 14 residues. The CDR3 here is CASREGTGGIEQYF. DNA of the CDR3: TGTGCCAGCAGGGAAGGTACAGGCGGTATCGAGCAGTACTTC.

This clonotype came up a few times. The rearrangement links TRBV29-1 to TRBJ1-3; D is ambiguous. Germline CDR1 and CDR2: SQVTM and ANQGSEA. The V and J ends lost 3 bases and 1 base respectively, with 7 bases between them. This CDR3 has 13 amino acids. CDR3 sequence: CSVEISSGNTIYF. The CDR3 DNA reads as TGCAGCGTTGAGATATCTTCTGGAAACACCATATATTTT.

This clonotype was recorded a few times. J is TRBJ1-5 and V is TRBV9; TRBD1 might be the D (5 bases). Looked up from germline, CDR1 is SGDLS and CDR2 is YYNGEE. V was cut by 5 bases and J by 1 base, with 13 bases left in between. CDR3 length: 15 residues. DNA for the CDR3: TGTGCCAGCAGTGAGGGGTCGCGAAGCAATCAGCCCCAGCATTTT. Its protein is CASSEGSRSNQPQHF.

To note about this clonotype: This could be a read error, since a much larger clone is one nucleotide away. The V call is TRBV6-1, the J call TRBJ1-1, with 9 bases identical to TRBD1. Germline CDR1 reads MNHNS; CDR2 reads SASEGT. This CDR3 is 15 amino acids long. CDR3 coding DNA: TGTGCCATCAGCTGGGACAGGGTGGCGGGCACTGAAGCTCTCTTT. Residues: CAISWDRVAGTEALF.

The V call is TRBV5-6, the J call TRBJ2-1; maybe TRBD1 (6 bases). CDR1 is SGHDT, CDR2 YYEEEE, per germline. Trimming pared 0 bases from V and 5 bases from J, leaving 12 bases between. The CDR3 length is 15 residues. The CDR3 here is CASSLGDTQDNEQFF. The CDR3 DNA sequence: TGTGCCAGCAGCTTGGGGGACACCCAAGACAATGAGCAGTTCTTC.

The V gene is TRBV9, the J gene TRBJ1-4; unclear D gene. CDR1 and CDR2 from the germline V gene are SGDLS and YYNGEE. The V gene lost 0 bases and the J gene lost 8 bases, with 8 bases spanning the gap. The CDR3 has 13 residues. CDR3 bases: TGTGCCAGCAGCGTAGTTCATGGGGAAAAACTGTTTTTT. Protein product: CASSVVHGEKLFF.

This clonotype was detected many times. The J gene is TRBJ2-1, the V gene TRBV18; D is uncertain. This CDR3 has 14 amino acids. Germline V CDR1 and CDR2: KGHSH, LQKENI. V shed 0 bases and J shed 8 bases, with 11 bases lying between them. The CDR3 DNA is TGTGCCAGCTCACCACCGATGGAACTGGATGAGCAGTTCTTC. Residues: CASSPPMELDEQFF.

This clonotype was seen only a few times. The J gene is TRBJ2-7, the V gene TRBV7-6; perhaps TRBD2 as D (6 bases). Germline CDR1 reads SGHVS; CDR2 reads FNYEAQ. The V end was cut by 6 bases, the J end by 6 bases, with 15 bases between. CDR3 length: 13 residues. CDR3 nucleotide sequence: TGTGCCAGCAGTCAACTCGGGGGACGCGAGCAGTACTTC. Amino acid sequence: CASSQLGGREQYF.

This chain uses TRBV12-3 or TRBV12-4 with TRBJ1-1; 7 bases fit TRBD1. The CDR3 has 15 amino acids. V trimming: 4 bases; J trimming: 6 bases; junction bases outside the gene matches: 11. DNA of the CDR3: TGTGCCAGCAGTTCCGGAACAGGGGAAGGGCCTGAAGCTTTCTTT. This encodes CASSSGTGEGPEAFF.

Comment on this clonotype: This could be a read error, since a much larger clone is one nucleotide away. The chain recombines TRBV12-3 or TRBV12-4 with TRBJ2-7; the match to TRBD1 covers 11 bases. CDR3 size: 17 residues. The CDR3 region is CAGSLARGTGGAYEQYF. The CDR3 bases are TGTGCCGGCAGTTTAGCGCGAGGGACAGGGGGGGCCTACGAGCAGTACTTC.